The clone carrying this T cell receptor beta chain showed up just once. What it recognizes is unknown. This record comes from a study of shared clonotypes between healthy human individuals. The study's findings and limits: Represented diversity, genetic and exposure-history alike, was limited by few donors. Among donors, clonotype sharing was expected to be affected by sequencing depth.

The CDR3 extends over 15 amino acids. The V gene lost 6 bases and the J gene lost 2 bases, with 17 bases spanning the gap. The germline gives CDR1 MNHEY, CDR2 SMNVEV (reference sequence). Study processing details: Without quality scores, immunoSEQ junctional reads could not be filtered like full-length reads. Some clones are missing from TCRdb's copy, which holds only in-frame ones; the method was immunoSEQ multiplex PCR. V and J calls and clone size are given by that table; D and trimming were obtained from the DNA. The table shows nearly 2 million clones, with less than 95% occurring only once. Terminally differentiated effector memory CD45RA+ cells were excluded from the naive CD8 cells, which were CD45RO-negative and positively selected for CCR7.

Sequenced: naive CD8+ T cells sorted from blood. This TCR was sampled from a young man in good health. The chain couples TRBV27 to TRBJ2-7; D not certain. The CDR3: CASSQLGPLTYEQYF. The CDR3 nucleotides read TGTGCCAGCAGCCAACTCGGGCCGCTTACCTACGAGCAGTACTTC.